This T cell receptor (beta chain) stems from a study of immune evolution from preneoplasia to lung adenocarcinoma. The repertoire was sequenced with immunoSEQ multiplex PCR; TCRdb's copy has only in-frame clones and lacks some. This sample has several thousand clones; roughly 80% occur once, and the top ten carry about 8.9%. Patient tissue came from resections in Japan or China, 2014–2017. H&E slides confirmed each diagnosis, reviewed by two pathologists independently. Study results and limitations: Later-stage lesions appeared to have more T cells, more diversity, less clonality. From normal lung to invasive adenocarcinoma, top clone frequencies appeared to decrease.

To note about this clone: As yet, its antigen is unknown.

Germline V gene lookup returns CDR1 MNHNY and CDR2 SVGAGI (reference sequence). The CDR3 runs to 13 residues. Trimming took 6 bases from V and 3 from J, leaving 12 bases between them. Sequencing was carried out using FFPE minimally invasive lung adenocarcinoma tissue. The receptor comes from a donor of 70 years or more with lung adenocarcinoma. The J gene is TRBJ2-7, the V gene TRBV6-6, with no clear D. CDR3: CASSLLQSYEQYF. CDR3 DNA: TGTGCCAGCAGCCTACTCCAAAGCTACGAGCAGTACTTC.